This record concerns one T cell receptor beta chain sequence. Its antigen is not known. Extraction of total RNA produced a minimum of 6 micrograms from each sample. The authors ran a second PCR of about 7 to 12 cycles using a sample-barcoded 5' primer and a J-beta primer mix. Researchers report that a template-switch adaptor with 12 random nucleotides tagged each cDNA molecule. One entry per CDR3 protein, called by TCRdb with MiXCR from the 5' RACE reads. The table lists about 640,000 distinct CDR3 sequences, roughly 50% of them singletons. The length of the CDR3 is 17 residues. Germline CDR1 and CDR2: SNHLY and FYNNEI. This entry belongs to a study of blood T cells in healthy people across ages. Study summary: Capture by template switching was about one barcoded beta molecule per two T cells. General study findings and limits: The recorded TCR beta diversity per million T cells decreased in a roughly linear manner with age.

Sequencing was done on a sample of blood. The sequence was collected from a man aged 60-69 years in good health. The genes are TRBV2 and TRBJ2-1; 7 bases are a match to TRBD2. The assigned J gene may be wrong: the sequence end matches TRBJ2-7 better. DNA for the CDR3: TGTGCCAGCAGTGAAGAGAGCGGGACTGTCTCCTACAATGAGCAGTACTTC. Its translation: CASSEESGTVSYNEQYF.